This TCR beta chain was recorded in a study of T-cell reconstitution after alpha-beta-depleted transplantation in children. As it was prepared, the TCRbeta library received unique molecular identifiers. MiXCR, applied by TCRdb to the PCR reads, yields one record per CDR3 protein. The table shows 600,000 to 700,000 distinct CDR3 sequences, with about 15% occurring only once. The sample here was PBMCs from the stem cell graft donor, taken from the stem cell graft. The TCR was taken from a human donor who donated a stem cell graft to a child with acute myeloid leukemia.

The CDR3 sequence is CAVSTGTGELFF. The CDR3 bases are TGTGCCGTATCAACCGGGACAGGGGAGCTGTTTTTT. The rearrangement joins TRBV11-3 to TRBJ2-2, with a possible D match to TRBD1 (6 bases). This CDR3 spans 12 amino acids. The germline V gene encodes CDR1 SGHNT and CDR2 YENEEA. Trimming pared 11 bases from V and 8 bases from J, leaving 15 bases between.